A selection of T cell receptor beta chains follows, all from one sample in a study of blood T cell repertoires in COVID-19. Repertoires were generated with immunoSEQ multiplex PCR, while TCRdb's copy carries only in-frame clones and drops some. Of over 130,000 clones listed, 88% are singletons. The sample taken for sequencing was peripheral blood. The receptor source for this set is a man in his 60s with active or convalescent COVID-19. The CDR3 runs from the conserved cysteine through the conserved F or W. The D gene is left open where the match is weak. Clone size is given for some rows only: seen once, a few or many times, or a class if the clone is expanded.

DNA: TGTGCCAGCAGTTTGACCCTGAGGGGGCGCGACACTGAAGCTTTCTTT
CDR3: CASSLTLRGRDTEAFF
length: 16
V: TRBV27
D: TRBD1
size: .
J: TRBJ1-1

DNA: TGTGCCAGCAGCCCAGGGGCGCGTGATACGCAGTATTTT
CDR3: CASSPGARDTQYF
length: 13
V: TRBV11-2
D: .
size: .
J: TRBJ2-3

DNA: TGTGCCAGCATACTCCAGGGGACCAATAATTCACCCCTCCACTTT
CDR3: CASILQGTNNSPLHF
length: 15
V: TRBV2
D: .
size: .
J: TRBJ1-6

DNA: TGTGCCAGCAGCCAGTTGAACACTGAAGCTTTCTTT
CDR3: CASSQLNTEAFF
length: 12
V: TRBV27
D: .
size: .
J: TRBJ1-1

DNA: TGTGCCAGCAGCTTGCCAGGGGTAGGAAACACCATATATTTT
CDR3: CASSLPGVGNTIYF
length: 14
V: TRBV5-4
D: .
size: .
J: TRBJ1-3

DNA: TGTGCCAGCAGTAAAAGGGGACAGGGGCGGCAAGAGACCCAGTACTTC
CDR3: CASSKRGQGRQETQYF
length: 16
V: TRBV28
D: TRBD1
size: .
J: TRBJ2-5

DNA: TGTGCCAGCAGCCTTGGGACTAGCGGGGTTTACGAGCAGTACTTC
CDR3: CASSLGTSGVYEQYF
length: 15
V: TRBV6-2/TRBV6-3
D: TRBD2
size: .
J: TRBJ2-7

DNA: TGTGCCAGCAGTTCTGGGACAGACCTGGAAAACACCATATATTTT
CDR3: CASSSGTDLENTIYF
length: 15
V: TRBV27
D: TRBD1
size: .
J: TRBJ1-3

DNA: TGTGCCAGCAGTCAAGGGCCCGAAGGGGCTGAAGCTTTCTTT
CDR3: CASSQGPEGAEAFF
length: 14
V: TRBV28
D: .
size: .
J: TRBJ1-1

DNA: TGTGCCAGCAGCGGGGGGGGACAGAAGAAGACCCAGTACTTC
CDR3: CASSGGGQKKTQYF
length: 14
V: TRBV6-5
D: .
size: .
J: TRBJ2-5

DNA: TGTGCCAGCAGTTACGGGGCAAGAGATAATTCACCCCTCCACTTT
CDR3: CASSYGARDNSPLHF
length: 15
V: TRBV6-6
D: .
size: .
J: TRBJ1-6

DNA: TGTGCTAGTGGTTTCCTGCCCCTGAGCGGGAGCTTATCCGAGCAGTTCTTC
CDR3: CASGFLPLSGSLSEQFF
length: 17
V: TRBV12-5
D: TRBD2
size: .
J: TRBJ2-1

DNA: TGTGCCAGCTCACCAGGGACAGTTGAAAAACTGTTTTTT
CDR3: CASSPGTVEKLFF
length: 13
V: TRBV18
D: TRBD1
size: .
J: TRBJ1-4

DNA: TGTGCCAGCAGTCTCGATCCGGGTCGGAGAGGGGGAGCTTTCTTT
CDR3: CASSLDPGRRGGAFF
length: 15
V: TRBV6-5
D: .
size: .
J: TRBJ1-1

DNA: TGTGCCACCAGTGAACCAGGATACAATGAGCAGTTCTTC
CDR3: CATSEPGYNEQFF
length: 13
V: TRBV24-1
D: .
size: .
J: TRBJ2-1

DNA: TGTGCCAGCAGCTCCGGACTAGCGGGAGTTACAGATACGCAGTATTTT
CDR3: CASSSGLAGVTDTQYF
length: 16
V: TRBV5-4
D: TRBD2
size: .
J: TRBJ2-3

DNA: TGTGCCAGCAGCCTGAGGTCCGCTGGGAGGACTGAAGCTTTCTTT
CDR3: CASSLRSAGRTEAFF
length: 15
V: TRBV5-6
D: .
size: .
J: TRBJ1-1

DNA: TGTGCCAGTAATCGGGACACAGAGAGGTATGGCTACACCTTC
CDR3: CASNRDTERYGYTF
length: 14
V: TRBV19
D: .
size: .
J: TRBJ1-2

DNA: TGTGCCACGAGGGACAGCAGCTCCTACGAGCAGTACTTC
CDR3: CATRDSSSYEQYF
length: 13
V: TRBV19
D: TRBD1
size: .
J: TRBJ2-7

DNA: TGTGCCAGCAGCCAAGAGTTCGCGGAAGCTTTCTTT
CDR3: CASSQEFAEAFF
length: 12
V: TRBV3-1/TRBV3-2
D: .
size: .
J: TRBJ1-1

DNA: TGTGCCAGCAGATCGGGCGGGGTCTATGGCTACACCTTC
CDR3: CASRSGGVYGYTF
length: 13
V: TRBV12-3/TRBV12-4
D: .
size: .
J: TRBJ1-2

DNA: TGTGCCAGTAGTATTCGTGCGTGGCAGCCCCAGCATTTT
CDR3: CASSIRAWQPQHF
length: 13
V: TRBV19
D: .
size: once
J: TRBJ1-5

DNA: TGTGCCAGCAGTTACTCCGGGAGAAGCAATCAGCCCCAGCATTTT
CDR3: CASSYSGRSNQPQHF
length: 15
V: TRBV6-2/TRBV6-3
D: .
size: .
J: TRBJ1-5

DNA: TGTGCCAGCAGCTTAAGGGACTGGGGAGAGACCCAGTACTTC
CDR3: CASSLRDWGETQYF
length: 14
V: TRBV7-2
D: .
size: .
J: TRBJ2-5

DNA: TGTGCCAGCAGCCGAATCGCTAGCGGGACTACCGCCGGGGAGCTGTTTTTT
CDR3: CASSRIASGTTAGELFF
length: 17
V: TRBV6-2/TRBV6-3
D: TRBD2
size: .
J: TRBJ2-2

DNA: TGTGCCAGCAGTACCTCGACTAGCGGGAAAACAGATACGCAGTATTTT
CDR3: CASSTSTSGKTDTQYF
length: 16
V: TRBV28
D: TRBD2
size: .
J: TRBJ2-3

DNA: TGTGCCAGCAGCTTGGCTGCAGGGGCCGTACGGTATGGCTACACCTTC
CDR3: CASSLAAGAVRYGYTF
length: 16
V: TRBV5-5
D: .
size: once
J: TRBJ1-2

DNA: TGTGCCAGCAGGACAGGGGTTTACGAGCAGTACTTC
CDR3: CASRTGVYEQYF
length: 12
V: TRBV6-5
D: TRBD1
size: .
J: TRBJ2-7

DNA: TGTGCCAGCAGCTTAGCAGGGGCAAGCAATCAGCCCCAGCATTTT
CDR3: CASSLAGASNQPQHF
length: 15
V: TRBV7-9
D: .
size: .
J: TRBJ1-5

DNA: TGTGCCAGCAGGACCAGGGGGCCCCACTCGAACACCGGGGAGCTGTTTTTT
CDR3: CASRTRGPHSNTGELFF
length: 17
V: TRBV27
D: TRBD1
size: .
J: TRBJ2-2

DNA: TGTGCAAGTCGTTCTTCCCCTCCTACCTTCTCCTACGAGCAGTACTTC
CDR3: CASRSSPPTFSYEQYF
length: 16
V: TRBV12-2
D: .
size: once
J: TRBJ2-7

DNA: TGTGCCAGTAGTATGGTTAGCGGGAGGTTGACAGATACGCAGTATTTT
CDR3: CASSMVSGRLTDTQYF
length: 16
V: TRBV19
D: TRBD2
size: .
J: TRBJ2-3

DNA: TGTGCCAGCAGCCCTCGGGACAGCCTTGAAGCTTTCTTT
CDR3: CASSPRDSLEAFF
length: 13
V: TRBV3-1/TRBV3-2
D: TRBD1
size: .
J: TRBJ1-1

DNA: TGTGCCAGCACCAGGGAAGCTAACTATGGCTACACCTTC
CDR3: CASTREANYGYTF
length: 13
V: TRBV7-8
D: .
size: .
J: TRBJ1-2

DNA: TGTGCCAGCAGCTTGAAGTATACAGGGGCCCGCTTTAACGAGCAGTACTTC
CDR3: CASSLKYTGARFNEQYF
length: 17
V: TRBV3-1/TRBV3-2
D: TRBD1
size: .
J: TRBJ2-7

DNA: TGTGCCAGCAGCGTTTCTAGCGGGGGCTCCTACAATGAGCAGTTCTTC
CDR3: CASSVSSGGSYNEQFF
length: 16
V: TRBV9
D: TRBD2
size: .
J: TRBJ2-1

DNA: TGTGCCAGCCACCTCAGAAGCTCTGGAAACACCATATATTTT
CDR3: CASHLRSSGNTIYF
length: 14
V: TRBV2
D: .
size: .
J: TRBJ1-3